Below are 32 T cell receptor beta chains sequenced from a single sample in a study of blood T cell repertoires in COVID-19. Sequencing was performed with immunoSEQ multiplex PCR; in TCRdb, only in-frame clones are kept and a portion is missing. The sample carries 150,000 to 200,000 clones, about 88% recorded once. The sequenced material came from peripheral blood. The receptors were gathered from a man between 60 and 75 years old with acute or convalescent COVID-19.

The J gene is TRBJ2-2, the V gene TRBV7-2, with TRBD1 matching 7 bases. CDR1 and CDR2 from the germline V gene are SGHTA and FQGNSA. This CDR3 spans 12 amino acids. V was pared by 1 base and J by 12 bases, with 2 bases of the junction left unmatched. The CDR3 region has the DNA TGTGCCAGCAGCTTAGTGAGGGGGCAGCTGTTTTTT. Translating it yields CASSLVRGQLFF. The variable domain in full, completed from reference TRBV7-2 and TRBJ2-2, reads GAGVSQSPSNKVTEKGKDVELRCDPISGHTALYWYRQSLGQGLEFLIYFQGNSAPDKSGLPSDRFSAERTGGSVSTLTIQRTQQEDSAVYLCASSLVRGQLFFGEGSRLTVL.

The gene calls are TRBV9 and TRBJ2-1; possibly TRBD1 for D (5 bases). V gave up 0 bases and J gave up 9 bases, with 16 bases separating them. CDR1 and CDR2 from the germline V gene are SGDLS and YYNGEE. The CDR3 sequence is 15 residues long. CDR3 in DNA: TGTGCCAGCAGCGTAGTAGTTGGACACCGTGGTGAGCAGTTCTTC. This encodes CASSVVVGHRGEQFF.

The chain combines TRBV6-4 with TRBJ1-1; a weak D match, TRBD1 (6 bases). The CDR3 sequence is 17 residues long. In germline, CDR1 is MRHNA, CDR2 SNTAGT. The germline V and J ends were trimmed by 2 bases and 0 bases, with 16 bases remaining between them. The CDR3, as DNA: TGTGCCAGCAGTGACAACCCGGACAGTCACTTGAACACTGAAGCTTTCTTT. It yields the protein CASSDNPDSHLNTEAFF.

The chain uses TRBV12-5 and TRBJ2-6; the D gene is possibly TRBD2 (5 bases). The CDR3 is 14 amino acids. Trimming cost V 6 bases and J 0 bases, with 6 bases left between them. CDR1 and CDR2 from the germline V gene are LGHNT and FRNRAP. The CDR3: CASGRDSGANVLTF. The CDR3, as DNA: TGTGCTAGTGGCCGGGACTCTGGGGCCAACGTCCTGACTTTC.

The chain employs TRBV15 and TRBJ2-1; TRBD2 matches 9 bases. In germline, CDR1 is LNHNV, CDR2 YYDKDF (reference sequence). Germline trimming cut 0 bases from V and 3 bases from J; bases unmatched to any gene: 21. The CDR3 runs to 22 residues. The DNA of the CDR3 is TGTGCCACCAGCAGAGATCTGGGTTGGAGAGGCGGGAGGGCCCAGGACTACAATGAGCAGTTCTTC. It specifies CATSRDLGWRGGRAQDYNEQFF.

The chain links TRBV12-3 or TRBV12-4 to TRBJ1-5; D gene ambiguous. The CDR3 length is 12 residues. Trimming shortened V by 3 bases and J by 6 bases, and 6 bases separated the two germline ends. The CDR3 DNA reads TGTGCCAGCAGTTTCCGGGGTCAGCCCCAGCATTTT. Residues: CASSFRGQPQHF.

The rearrangement joins TRBV5-8 to TRBJ1-3; no clear D. Trimming removed 3 bases at V and 1 base at J, with 8 bases between. CDR3 size: 14 residues. CDR1 SGHTS and CDR2 YDEGEE come from the germline V gene. CDR3 in amino acids: CASSSFPSGNTIYF. The DNA for the CDR3 is TGTGCCAGCAGCTCTTTCCCTTCTGGAAACACCATATATTTT.

This rearrangement joins TRBV7-2 to TRBJ2-7; D is perhaps TRBD2 (5 bases). The CDR3 totals 15 residues. CDR1 SGHTA and CDR2 FQGNSA come from the germline V gene. Trimming stripped 0 bases from V and 2 bases from J, with 11 bases between. CDR3 nucleotide sequence: TGTGCCAGCAGCTTAGCTACCGGGAAGCCCTACGAGCAGTACTTC. The encoded protein is CASSLATGKPYEQYF. Based on the CDR3 plus reference TRBV7-2 and TRBJ2-7, the full variable domain is GAGVSQSPSNKVTEKGKDVELRCDPISGHTALYWYRQSLGQGLEFLIYFQGNSAPDKSGLPSDRFSAERTGGSVSTLTIQRTQQEDSAVYLCASSLATGKPYEQYFGPGTRLTVT.

The rearrangement links TRBV27 to TRBJ2-1, with D tentatively TRBD2 (6 bases). Germline assignment: CDR1 MNHEY and CDR2 SMNVEV (reference sequence). Trimming shortened V by 0 bases and J by 0 bases, and 18 bases separated the two germline ends. The CDR3 runs 19 residues. For the CDR3, the DNA is TGTGCCAGCAGTTTATCGGGACTCCTACGAGAGAGCTCCTACAATGAGCAGTTCTTC. Its protein product is CASSLSGLLRESSYNEQFF.

This rearrangement joins TRBV18 to TRBJ1-4; 8 bases are shared with TRBD1. CDR1 and CDR2 (germline): KGHSH, LQKENI. The CDR3 is 15 amino acids. Trimming at V came to 2 bases and at J to 5 bases, leaving 4 bases not matched to a gene. CDR3 residues: CASSPMTGANEKLFF. The CDR3, as DNA: TGTGCCAGCTCACCAATGACAGGGGCAAATGAAAAACTGTTTTTT.

This chain joins TRBV7-7 and TRBJ2-1; 9 bases are a match to TRBD1. Trimming cost V 5 bases and J 7 bases; bases outside gene matches: 3. This CDR3 region has 13 residues. Looked up from germline, CDR1 is SSHAT and CDR2 is FNYEAQ (reference sequence). CDR3: CASSPDRGNEQFF. The CDR3 DNA follows: TGTGCCAGCAGCCCCGACAGGGGGAATGAGCAGTTCTTC.

The rearrangement joins TRBV18 to TRBJ2-3, with TRBD2 identical over 8 bases. CDR3 length equals 13 residues. Germline CDR1 and CDR2: KGHSH and LQKENI. With V trimmed by 3 bases and J by 8 bases, 4 bases remained unmatched. In DNA form, the CDR3 reads TGTGCCAGCTCACCTCCCGGGGGGGGTACGCAGTATTTT. Residues: CASSPPGGGTQYF.

The gene calls are TRBV24-1 and TRBJ1-5; 7 bases match TRBD1. The germline V gene encodes CDR1 KGHDR and CDR2 SFDVKD. This CDR3 region has 14 residues. With V trimmed by 8 bases and J by 4 bases, 7 bases remained unmatched. The CDR3 DNA follows: TGTGCCACCATGCAAGGGGGCCTTAATCAGCCCCAGCATTTT. It encodes CATMQGGLNQPQHF.

The J gene is TRBJ1-1, the V gene TRBV7-9, with D maybe TRBD1 (6 bases). Germline CDR1 SEHNR, CDR2 FQNEAQ (reference sequence). The CDR3 is 15 residues long. Trimming took 7 bases from V and 11 from J, leaving 26 bases between them. The CDR3 nucleotides read TGTGCCAGCACCCTAATTTTAAAGGGACATCTTTCGGCTTTCTTT. It codes for CASTLILKGHLSAFF.

The rearrangement joins TRBV6-6 to TRBJ1-5, with 8 bases matching TRBD1. CDR1 is MNHNY and CDR2 is SVGAGI in the germline V gene (reference sequence). CDR3 length: 15 residues. V was pared by 4 bases and J by 4 bases, with 6 bases of the junction left unmatched. The CDR3 sequence: CASSLTGAGNQPQHF. CDR3 nucleotides: TGTGCCAGCAGTTTGACAGGGGCCGGAAATCAGCCCCAGCATTTT.

The CDR3 protein is CATSNPGSGANVLTF. The CDR3 bases are TGTGCCACCAGCAATCCGGGATCTGGGGCCAACGTCCTGACTTTC. The chain has TRBV15 and TRBJ2-6; TRBD2 is a possible D gene (5 bases). The CDR3 has 15 amino acids. Trimming took off 4 bases at V and 1 base at J, with 8 bases between the two ends. Germline V gene data show CDR1 as LNHNV and CDR2 as YYDKDF (reference sequence).

J is TRBJ2-3 and V is TRBV21-1; the table's D call of TRBD2 was not tested on the DNA. TRBV21-1 constitutes a pseudogene. This CDR3 region has 18 residues. The CDR3: CASSSLKVRGGAPDTQYF. The DNA of the CDR3 is TGTGCCAGCAGCTCCCTAAAGGTGCGCGGGGGGGCCCCAGATACGCAGTATTTT.

The chain recombines TRBV5-1 with TRBJ2-2; TRBD2 agrees at 14 bases. Germline V gene lookup returns CDR1 SGHRS and CDR2 YFSETQ. This CDR3 has 17 residues. J gave up 6 bases and V 0 bases, and 4 bases lay outside the gene matches. The CDR3, as DNA: TGCGCCAGCAGCTTGGCCGGGACTAGCGGGAGCCCCGGGGAGCTGTTTTTT. As protein: CASSLAGTSGSPGELFF.

This clone was counted once. The rearrangement joins TRBV19 to TRBJ1-4; 7 positions match TRBD1. Germline V gives CDR1 LNHDA, CDR2 SQIVND (reference sequence). J gave up 0 bases and V 6 bases, and 13 bases lay outside the gene matches. There are 18 residues in the CDR3. CDR3 coding DNA: TGTGCCAGTAGACCTGTCCCGGGACAGACTGCAACTAATGAAAAACTGTTTTTT. Encoded protein: CASRPVPGQTATNEKLFF.

This chain connects TRBV5-4 to TRBJ1-3, with D unclear. Germline CDR1 SGHNT, CDR2 YYREEE (reference sequence). The CDR3 extends over 16 amino acids. V lost 4 bases, J lost 0 bases, and 14 bases lay in between. The CDR3 bases are TGTGCCAGCAGCGAGGGTGGCGTTACCTCTGGAAACACCATATATTTT. This codes for CASSEGGVTSGNTIYF.

The chain recombines TRBV7-9 with TRBJ1-4; the D is unclear. The length of the CDR3 is 13 residues. Germline CDR1 is SEHNR and CDR2 is FQNEAQ (reference sequence). V was cut by 5 bases and J by 12 bases, with 16 bases left in between. CDR3 protein: CASSPTVGVELFF. Here the CDR3 DNA reads TGTGCCAGCAGCCCAACGGTCGGGGTAGAACTGTTTTTT.

This chain links TRBV28 with TRBJ1-3, with no clear D. Germline CDR1 is MDHEN and CDR2 is SYDVKM. Trimming took off 4 bases at V and 7 bases at J, with 5 bases between the two ends. The CDR3 runs to 11 residues. The CDR3 protein is CASSSQNTIYF. In DNA form, the CDR3 reads TGTGCCAGCAGTTCCCAGAACACCATATATTTT.

This sequence joins TRBV9 and TRBJ2-2; no firm D call. The CDR3 length is 14 residues. Germline lookup yields CDR1 SGDLS and CDR2 YYNGEE. The V gene lost 1 base and the J gene lost 5 bases, with 9 bases spanning the gap. CDR3: CASSVNIFTGELFF. The CDR3 DNA is TGTGCCAGCAGCGTAAACATTTTTACCGGGGAGCTGTTTTTT.

This CDR3 is CASSGGRTMNTEAFF. The CDR3 bases are TGTGCCAGTAGCGGGGGACGGACTATGAACACTGAAGCTTTCTTT. The V and J genes are TRBV19 and TRBJ1-1, with a tentative D call TRBD1 (5 bases). CDR1 and CDR2 (germline): LNHDA, SQIVND (reference sequence). CDR3 length equals 15 residues. Trimming pared 6 bases from V and 0 bases from J, leaving 14 bases between.

This rearrangement joins TRBV5-1 to TRBJ2-2; D might be TRBD2 (6 bases). Trimming took off 1 base at V and 4 bases at J, with 11 bases between the two ends. Germline V lookup: CDR1 SGHRS, CDR2 YFSETQ. The CDR3 covers 15 residues. CDR3 bases: TGCGCCAGCAGCTTGTTTGCGGGGAGCACCGGGGAGCTGTTTTTT. Encoded protein: CASSLFAGSTGELFF.

This clone showed up many times. The chain combines TRBV6-2 or TRBV6-3 with TRBJ1-5; tentatively, D is TRBD1 (5 bases). The V end lost 2 bases, the J end lost 4 bases, and 12 bases lay between the germline ends. The CDR3 spans 15 residues. Per the germline V gene, CDR1 is MNHEY and CDR2 is SVGEGT. DNA for the CDR3: TGTGCCAGCAGTTACGACTGGGGGGGGAATCAGCCCCAGCATTTT. Translated: CASSYDWGGNQPQHF.

The chain employs TRBV5-4 and TRBJ2-1, with 10 nucleotides matching TRBD1. The germline gives CDR1 SGHNT, CDR2 YYREEE (reference sequence). After removal of 5 bases from V and 8 bases from J, the junction contained 7 bases not matched to a gene. The CDR3 has 14 amino acids. The CDR3 is CASSPGQGFHEQFF. The DNA for the CDR3 is TGTGCCAGCAGTCCGGGACAGGGGTTCCATGAGCAGTTCTTC. The full variable domain, its missing parts supplied by reference TRBV5-4 and TRBJ2-1, is ETGVTQSPTHLIKTRGQQVTLRCSSQSGHNTVSWYQQALGQGPQFIFQYYREEENGRGNFPPRFSGLQFPNYSSELNVNALELDDSALYLCASSPGQGFHEQFFGPGTRLTVL.

This rearrangement joins TRBV6-5 to TRBJ1-1, with TRBD1 as a possible D gene (5 bases). CDR3 size: 14 residues. Germline CDR1 and CDR2: MNHEY and SVGAGI. V lost 6 bases and J 1 base, leaving 12 bases between the germline ends. The chain's CDR3 is CASRFRTTNTEAFF. The CDR3 coding sequence is TGTGCCAGCAGATTCAGGACAACGAACACTGAAGCTTTCTTT.

J is TRBJ1-6 and V is TRBV30, with TRBD1 matching 7 bases. V shed 1 base, J shed 7 bases, and the junction held 4 bases outside the gene matches. The CDR3 is 14 amino acids. Per germline, CDR1 GTSNPN and CDR2 SVGIG (reference sequence). The CDR3 nucleotides read TGTGCCTGGAGTGGAGACAGGGCGAATTCACCCCTCCACTTT. Its translation: CAWSGDRANSPLHF.

The gene calls are TRBV5-1 and TRBJ2-1; TRBD2 aligns across 13 bases. V trimming: 2 bases; J trimming: 1 base; junction bases outside the gene matches: 9. This CDR3 region has 19 residues. CDR1 and CDR2 (germline): SGHRS, YFSETQ. CDR3 sequence reads: CASSLTGTSGVGSYNEQFF. CDR3 nucleotides: TGCGCCAGCAGCTTAACCGGGACTAGCGGGGTGGGTTCCTACAATGAGCAGTTCTTC.

The V gene is TRBV4-2, the J gene TRBJ2-1, with 10 bases lining up with TRBD2. J lost 5 bases, V lost 1 base, and 5 bases had no gene match. The CDR3 runs to 16 residues. CDR1 and CDR2 (germline): LGHNA, YNFKEQ. The CDR3 DNA sequence: TGTGCCAGCAGCCAAGTCACTAGCGGGGCGGACAATGAGCAGTTCTTC. It yields the protein CASSQVTSGADNEQFF.

The chain links TRBV3-1 (or the pseudogene TRBV3-2) to TRBJ2-4; perhaps TRBD2 as D (7 bases). Trimming pared 4 bases from V and 0 bases from J, leaving 19 bases between. The CDR3 runs to 18 residues. In germline, CDR1 is LGHDT, CDR2 YNNKEL (reference sequence). The CDR3 bases are TGTGCCAGCAGCCCCGGGGGGCTAGCGGTCGGAGCCAAAAACATTCAGTACTTC. This encodes CASSPGGLAVGAKNIQYF.